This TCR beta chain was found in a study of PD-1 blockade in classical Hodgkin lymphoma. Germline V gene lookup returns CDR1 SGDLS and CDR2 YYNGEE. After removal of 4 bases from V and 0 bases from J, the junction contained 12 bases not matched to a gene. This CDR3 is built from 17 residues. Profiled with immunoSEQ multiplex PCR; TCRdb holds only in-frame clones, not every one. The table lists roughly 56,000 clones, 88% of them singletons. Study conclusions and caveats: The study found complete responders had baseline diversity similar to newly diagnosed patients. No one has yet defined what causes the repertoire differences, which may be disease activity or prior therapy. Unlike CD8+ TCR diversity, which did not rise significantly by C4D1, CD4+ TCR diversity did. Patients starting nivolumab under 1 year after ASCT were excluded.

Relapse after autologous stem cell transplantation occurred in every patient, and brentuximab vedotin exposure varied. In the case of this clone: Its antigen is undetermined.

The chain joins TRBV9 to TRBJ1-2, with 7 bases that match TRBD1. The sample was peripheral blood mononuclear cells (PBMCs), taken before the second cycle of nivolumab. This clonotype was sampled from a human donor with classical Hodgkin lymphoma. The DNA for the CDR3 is TGTGCCAGCAGCCCAAGACCCAGGGACAGTCCTAACTATGGCTACACCTTC. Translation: CASSPRPRDSPNYGYTF.